The 24 T cell receptor beta chains in this list originate from one sample, sequenced in a study of CXCR3 chemokines and chemotherapy response in bladder cancer. TCRdb re-called the PCR reads with MiXCR, one entry per CDR3 protein. The sample has approximately 1,200 distinct CDR3 sequences, approximately 19% seen once. The material was obtained from a patient whose treatment included neoadjuvant chemotherapy. The origin of the receptors is a human donor with bladder cancer that did not respond to neoadjuvant chemotherapy.

A remark on this clonotype: This sequence is one base from a far larger clone and is likely a read error. V and J are TRBV19 and TRBJ2-1; D is unresolved. The DNA end is more similar to TRBJ2-7, so the J call may be wrong. In germline, CDR1 is LNHDA, CDR2 SQIVND (reference sequence). This CDR3 has 13 residues. The CDR3 region has the DNA TGTGCCAGTAGTTATTCCAAGGGCTACGAGCAGTACTTC. Translating gives CASSYSKGYEQYF.

This clonotype has ten or more counts. The chain combines TRBV20-1 with TRBJ2-7, with TRBD2 identical over 10 bases. The trim removed 6 bases at V and 2 bases at J, leaving 7 bases unmatched. The CDR3 has 14 amino acids. Germline loops: CDR1 DFQATT, CDR2 SNEGSKA (reference sequence). CDR3 bases: TGCAGTGCCACACTAGCGGGACTCCCCTACGAGCAGTACTTC. Residues: CSATLAGLPYEQYF.

There are many counts of this clonotype. The chain employs TRBV28 and TRBJ2-2; 10 bases fit TRBD2. The V gene's germline CDR1 is MDHEN and CDR2 SYDVKM. CDR3 length: 20 amino acids. V gave up 7 bases and J gave up 4 bases; unmatched junction bases: 21. This chain's CDR3 is CASIGWRGLAGEGTTGELFF. The CDR3 DNA reads as TGTGCCAGCATTGGATGGCGCGGGCTAGCGGGAGAGGGAACCACCGGGGAGCTGTTTTTT.

The chain is built from TRBV7-9 and TRBJ2-2, with 8 bases identical to TRBD2. V dropped 1 base and J dropped 1; count of bases not matched to a gene: 11. The CDR3 is 19 amino acids. Germline CDR1 is SEHNR and CDR2 is FQNEAQ (reference sequence). The CDR3: CASSLVGLGGGENTGELFF. Here the CDR3 DNA reads TGTGCCAGCAGCTTAGTGGGACTAGGGGGAGGCGAGAACACCGGGGAGCTGTTTTTT.

This clonotype has ten or more counts. The chain combines TRBV2 with TRBJ2-5, with TRBD2 matching over 8 bases. V shed 8 bases and J 5 bases; nucleotides not matched to a gene: 13. Germline V gene sequence: CDR1 SNHLY, CDR2 FYNNEI. The CDR3 is 15 residues long. CDR3 sequence reads: CASFEGREVPETQYF. The CDR3 DNA follows: TGTGCCAGCTTTGAGGGGCGGGAGGTTCCGGAGACCCAGTACTTC.

Concerning this clonotype: A far larger clone is just one base off, so this is likely a read error. The chain joins TRBV11-1 to TRBJ2-7; 9 bases are a match to TRBD2. The CDR3 covers 15 residues. Germline V gene data show CDR1 as SGHAT and CDR2 as FQDESV (reference sequence). J was trimmed by 7 bases and V by 7 bases; bases with no gene match: 14. The CDR3 sequence is CASKWPGLADNEQYF. The CDR3 DNA reads TGTGCCAGCAAATGGCCGGGACTAGCCGACAATGAGCAGTACTTC.

In its sample, this clonotype is medium-sized. This chain connects TRBV6-5 to TRBJ2-1, with D tentatively TRBD1 (5 bases). Trimming stripped 4 bases from V and 7 bases from J, with 8 bases between. CDR3 length equals 12 residues. Germline assignment: CDR1 MNHEY and CDR2 SVGAGI. The DNA for the CDR3 is TGTGCCAGCAGTTCCAAGGGGAATGAGCAGTTCTTC. Translation gives CASSSKGNEQFF.

With respect to this clonotype: A read error is the likely source, as a far larger clone sits one nucleotide away. The chain couples TRBV10-3 to TRBJ1-2, with 9 bases identical to TRBD1. V lost 8 bases and J lost 8; bases outside the gene matches: 9. CDR3 length: 13 amino acids. Germline V gene data show CDR1 as ENHRY and CDR2 as SYGVKD. The CDR3 loop reads CAIGLTGGRGYTF. In nucleotides, the CDR3 is TGTGCCATCGGACTGACAGGGGGAAGGGGCTACACCTTC.

This clonotype showed up many times. The genes are TRBV11-3 and TRBJ2-3; 8 bases map to TRBD2. Trimming at V came to 5 bases and at J to 6 bases, leaving 13 bases not matched to a gene. CDR3 size: 16 residues. Germline values: CDR1 SGHNT, CDR2 YENEEA. The CDR3 region has the DNA TGTGCCAGCAGCGGCCGCCGAGGGGCTAGCGGGGATACGCAGTATTTT. It yields the protein CASSGRRGASGDTQYF.

This clonotype was seen ten or more times. A far bigger clonotype differs at one base, so this is likely a read error. The chain is built from TRBV27 and TRBJ2-1; 7 positions match TRBD1. With V trimmed by 5 bases and J by 7 bases, 11 bases remained unmatched. The CDR3 sequence is 15 residues long. Germline-derived CDR1 and CDR2 are MNHEY and SMNVEV (reference sequence). Written as DNA, the CDR3 is TGTGCCAGCAGTGAGTCAGGGGGAGTTGGTAATGAGCAGTTCTTC. Translation gives CASSESGGVGNEQFF.

By share, this clonotype counts as medium-sized. This sequence joins TRBV19 and TRBJ1-5; 7 nucleotides line up with TRBD1. J gave up 0 bases and V 4 bases, and 3 bases lay outside the gene matches. The CDR3 has 15 residues. The germline CDR1 and CDR2 sequences are LNHDA and SQIVND (reference sequence). CDR3 DNA: TGTGCCAGTAGTACGGACAGGTTTAGCAATCAGCCCCAGCATTTT. Translating it yields CASSTDRFSNQPQHF.

This rearrangement joins TRBV6-5 to TRBJ2-7, with 14 bases matching TRBD2. CDR1 MNHEY and CDR2 SVGAGI come from the germline V gene. This CDR3 is 15 amino acids long. V was clipped by 6 bases and J by 5 bases; unmatched bases: 6. The CDR3: CASSPGTSGSDEQYF. The CDR3 DNA is TGTGCCAGCAGCCCCGGGACTAGCGGGAGCGACGAGCAGTACTTC.

This clonotype rates as large. V gene TRBV6-2 or TRBV6-3 combines with J gene TRBJ1-5; TRBD1 is a possible D gene (5 bases). Germline CDR1 MNHEY, CDR2 SVGEGT. Trimming stripped 7 bases from V and 1 base from J, with 8 bases between. CDR3 length equals 13 residues. The CDR3 region has the DNA TGTGCCAGCAATCGGGACAGCAATCAGCCCCAGCATTTT. Translating it yields CASNRDSNQPQHF.

A remark on this clonotype: A far larger clone is only one base removed, so a read error is likely. The V call is TRBV6-6, the J call TRBJ2-3; perhaps TRBD2 as D (5 bases). This CDR3 is built from 17 residues. CDR1 is MNHNY, CDR2 SVGAGI, per germline (reference sequence). Trimming cost V 10 bases and J 1 base, with 24 bases left between them. The CDR3 here is CANKLGRLASGTDTQYF. In DNA form, the CDR3 reads TGTGCCAACAAACTAGGGCGATTAGCCTCAGGCACAGATACGCAGTATTTT.

In its sample, this clonotype was seen many times. CDR3 region: CASSEGQAQHF. The CDR3 region has the DNA TGTGCCAGCAGTGAGGGCCAAGCCCAGCATTTT. The chain has TRBV6-1 and TRBJ1-5, with D uncertain. Germline-derived CDR1 and CDR2 are MNHNS and SASEGT. The CDR3 is 11 amino acids. Trimming took 3 bases from V and 11 from J, leaving 8 bases between them.

For this clonotype: The likely explanation is a read error, given a far larger clone one base away. CDR3 in DNA: TGCAGAACCGAAGGCCTCCCCGGGACCCAGTACTTC. This encodes CRTEGLPGTQYF. The rearrangement uses TRBV29-1 and TRBJ2-1; D is unclear. Matching the DNA end better, TRBJ2-5 makes the J call doubtful. The CDR3 runs 12 residues. Germline V gene lookup returns CDR1 SQVTM and CDR2 ANQGSEA.

This clonotype is deemed medium-sized. The V gene is TRBV19, the J gene TRBJ2-1, with 9 bases aligning to TRBD2. This CDR3 has 15 residues. The germline V gene has CDR1 LNHDA and CDR2 SQIVND (reference sequence). The junction had 8 bases not matched to a gene; V was cut back by 7 bases and J by 4 bases. The CDR3 nucleotides read TGTGCCAGTACCCAACTAGCGGGTGAATACAATGAGCAGTTCTTC. The encoded protein is CASTQLAGEYNEQFF.

This clonotype is medium-sized (0.01 to 0.1%) in the sample. This rearrangement joins TRBV27 to TRBJ1-1; 8 nucleotides agree with TRBD1. Per germline, CDR1 MNHEY and CDR2 SMNVEV (reference sequence). V was pared by 5 bases and J by 1 base, with 6 bases of the junction left unmatched. CDR3 length: 15 residues. CDR3: CASSPWTGPNTEAFF. DNA of the CDR3: TGTGCCAGCAGTCCCTGGACAGGGCCGAACACTGAAGCTTTCTTT.

This clonotype is labeled hyperexpanded. This rearrangement joins TRBV24-1 to TRBJ2-3; TRBD2 might be the D (5 bases). The CDR3 extends over 13 amino acids. The germline V and J ends were trimmed by 7 bases and 1 base, with 8 bases remaining between them. Looked up from germline, CDR1 is KGHDR and CDR2 is SFDVKD. CDR3 protein: CATRGRGTDTQYF. The CDR3 coding sequence is TGTGCCACCAGGGGGAGAGGCACAGATACGCAGTATTTT.

This clonotype was seen ten or more times. The chain joins TRBV29-1 to TRBJ2-7, with 10 bases lining up with TRBD1. Germline-derived CDR1 and CDR2 are SQVTM and ANQGSEA. The CDR3 is 14 amino acids. Trimming removed 4 bases from V and 0 bases from J; junction bases left unmatched: 3. The CDR3 is CSVGDRGLSYEQYF. The CDR3 region has the DNA TGCAGCGTTGGGGACAGGGGCCTCTCCTACGAGCAGTACTTC.

This clonotype was seen many times. The chain combines TRBV20-1 with TRBJ2-1; 13 bases agree with TRBD2. V gave up 6 bases and J gave up 6 bases; unmatched junction bases: 5. CDR3 size: 14 residues. Germline CDR1 is DFQATT and CDR2 is SNEGSKA (reference sequence). In DNA, the CDR3 is TGCAGTGCCTCACTAGCGGGAGGGAGCAATGAGCAGTTCTTC. This sequence encodes CSASLAGGSNEQFF.

By sample share, this clonotype is large. The chain recombines TRBV18 with TRBJ1-1; D might be TRBD1 (6 bases). V shed 3 bases and J shed 2 bases, with 13 bases lying between them. CDR3 length: 15 amino acids. The germline V gene encodes CDR1 KGHSH and CDR2 LQKENI. The CDR3 coding sequence is TGTGCCAGCTCACCTTCCAGGACAGCTAACACTGAAGCTTTCTTT. It translates to CASSPSRTANTEAFF.

Ten or more counts support this clonotype. The rearrangement uses TRBV5-4 and TRBJ2-3; D is perhaps TRBD2 (7 bases). Trimming left V 3 bases short and J 6 bases short, with 17 bases between. The germline gives CDR1 SGHNT, CDR2 YYREEE (reference sequence). This CDR3 is 15 amino acids long. The CDR3 protein is CASSSTRGGGDTQYF. CDR3 nucleotides: TGTGCCAGCAGCTCCACTAGGGGGGGTGGGGATACGCAGTATTTT.

This clonotype was observed a few times. A far bigger clonotype differs at one base, so this is likely a read error. This sequence joins TRBV10-3 and TRBJ2-1; D gene ambiguous. Germline loops: CDR1 ENHRY, CDR2 SYGVKD. The length of the CDR3 is 16 residues. Trimming removed 3 bases from V and 2 bases from J, with 14 bases in between. CDR3 nucleotides: TGTGCCATCAGTGAAGTGGGTGGGTACACCTACAATGAGCAGTTCTTC. Translating it yields CAISEVGGYTYNEQFF.